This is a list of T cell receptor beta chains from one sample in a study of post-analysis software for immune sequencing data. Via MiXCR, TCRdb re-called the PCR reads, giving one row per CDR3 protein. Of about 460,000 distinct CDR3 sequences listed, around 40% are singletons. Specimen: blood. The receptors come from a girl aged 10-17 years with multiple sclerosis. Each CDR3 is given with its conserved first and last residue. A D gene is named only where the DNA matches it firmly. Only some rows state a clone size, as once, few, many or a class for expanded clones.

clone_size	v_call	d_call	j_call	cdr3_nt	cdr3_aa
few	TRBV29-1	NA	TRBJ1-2	TGCAGCGTTGAGTGGGTCAACTATGGCTACACCTTC	CSVEWVNYGYTF
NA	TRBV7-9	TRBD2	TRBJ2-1	TGTGCCAGCACTCTAGCGGGAGGTGAGCAGTTCTTC	CASTLAGGEQFF
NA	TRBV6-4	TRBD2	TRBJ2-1	TGTGCCAGCAGTGAGCGGAGCGGGAGCCCCAAGGAGCAGTTCTTC	CASSERSGSPKEQFF
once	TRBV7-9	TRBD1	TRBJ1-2	TGTGCCAGCAGCCAAAGGGGGACAGCCGGTGGCTACACCTTC	CASSQRGTAGGYTF
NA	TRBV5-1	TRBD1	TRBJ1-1	TGCGCCAGCAGCGGGGACAGGGCTGAAGCTTTCTTT	CASSGDRAEAFF
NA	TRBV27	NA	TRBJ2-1	TGTGCCAGCAGCGACGGGGACGCGAGCTCCTACAATGAGCAGTTCTTC	CASSDGDASSYNEQFF
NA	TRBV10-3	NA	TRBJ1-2	TGTGCCATCAGTGATGACTTTGGGAGAGGCTACACCTTC	CAISDDFGRGYTF
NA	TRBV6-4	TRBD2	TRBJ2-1	TGTGCCAGCAGTGGGAGCCTCTCCTCGGGAGGGCAGTTCTTC	CASSGSLSSGGQFF
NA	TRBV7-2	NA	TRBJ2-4	TGTGCCAGCAGCTTAGCTCCGGGGACGAAAAAAAACATTCAGTACTTC	CASSLAPGTKKNIQYF
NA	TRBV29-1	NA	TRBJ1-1	TGCAGCGTTCCTTCCCCTAGGCAGGGGCCAACCGAAGCTTTCTTT	CSVPSPRQGPTEAFF
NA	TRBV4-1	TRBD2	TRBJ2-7	TGCGCCAGCAGCCAGGGACTAGCACCCGACTACGAGCAGTACTTC	CASSQGLAPDYEQYF
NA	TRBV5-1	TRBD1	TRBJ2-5	TGCGCCAGCAGCATCCGGGACAGCCAAGAGACCCAGTACTTC	CASSIRDSQETQYF
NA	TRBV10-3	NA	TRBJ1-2	TGTGCCATCGCCGCGCCCGGGGCGAGCTACACCTTC	CAIAAPGASYTF
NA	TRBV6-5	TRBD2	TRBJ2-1	TGTGCCAGCACCCCTAGCGGGAGTCGGGGCAATGAGCAGTTCTTC	CASTPSGSRGNEQFF
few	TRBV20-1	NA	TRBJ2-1	TGCACGAGCAAACGTCCTGGTGGCAATGAGCAGTTCTTC	CTSKRPGGNEQFF
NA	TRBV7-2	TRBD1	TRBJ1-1	TGTGCCAGCAGCAACAGACAGGGCGGGACCACTGAAGCTTTCTTT	CASSNRQGGTTEAFF
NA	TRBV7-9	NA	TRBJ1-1	TGTGCCAGCAGCGGGTCCACTGAAGCTTTCTTT	CASSGSTEAFF
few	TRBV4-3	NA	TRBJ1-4	TGCGCCAGCAGCCTAGGGGGGACTGCCTTCGGGAGAACTAATGAAAAACTGTTTTTT	CASSLGGTAFGRTNEKLFF
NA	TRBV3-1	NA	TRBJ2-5	TGTGCCAGCAGCCCCGTTAGCCCCGGGACCCAGTACTTC	CASSPVSPGTQYF
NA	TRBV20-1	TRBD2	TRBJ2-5	TGCAGTGCTACCGGACTAACGGGAGGGGAGACCCAGTACTTC	CSATGLTGGETQYF
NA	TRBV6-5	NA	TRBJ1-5	TGTGCCAGCAGTTACGCAGGCGATAGCAATCAGCCCCAGCAGTTT	CASSYAGDSNQPQQF
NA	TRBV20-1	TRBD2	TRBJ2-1	TGCAGTGCTAGACCTCTCCTAGCGGAGACCTACAATGAGCAGTTCTTC	CSARPLLAETYNEQFF
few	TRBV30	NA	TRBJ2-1	TGTGCCTGGAGTCGGTGGAGCTCCTACAATGAGCAGTTCTTC	CAWSRWSSYNEQFF
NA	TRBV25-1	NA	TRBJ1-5	TGTGCCAGCAGTGAGACCGGAAAGGGTCAGCCCCAGCATTTT	CASSETGKGQPQHF
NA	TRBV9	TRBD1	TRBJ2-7	TGTGCCAGCAGCGCTACAGGGGGTAGCGTCTACGAGCAGTACTTC	CASSATGGSVYEQYF
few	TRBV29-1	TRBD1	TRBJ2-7	TGCAGCGTTGTCAGGCCCCGACAGGGTCTCTACGAGCAGTACTTC	CSVVRPRQGLYEQYF
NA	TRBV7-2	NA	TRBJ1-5	TGTGCCAGCAGCTTATTCGGGGGTTTTAGCACTCAGCCCCAGCATTTT	CASSLFGGFSTQPQHF
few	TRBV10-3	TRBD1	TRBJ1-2	TGTGCCATCTATGGGACAGGGGGCTATGGCTACACCTTC	CAIYGTGGYGYTF
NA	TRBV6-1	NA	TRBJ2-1	TGTGCCAGCAGTGAAGCAAACAGGGTGGAGCAGGTCTTC	CASSEANRVEQVF
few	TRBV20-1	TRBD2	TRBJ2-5	TGCAGTGCTAGGAGCTGGCTAGCGGGATCCCAAGAGACCCAGTACTTC	CSARSWLAGSQETQYF
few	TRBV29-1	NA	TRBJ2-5	TGCAGCGTTGTTGGCAGGTTCCAAGAGACCCAGTACTTC	CSVVGRFQETQYF
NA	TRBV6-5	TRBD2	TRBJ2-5	TGTGCCAGCAGTTACGGTTTCCTAGCGGGAAATGAGCAGTACTTC	CASSYGFLAGNEQYF
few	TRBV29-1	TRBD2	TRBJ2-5	TGCAGCGCCACCGGGACTAGTGGGAGGCGGCAAGAGACCCAGTACTTC	CSATGTSGRRQETQYF
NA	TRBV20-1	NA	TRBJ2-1	TGCAGTGCTTTCGCGGCAGTGGGCTCCTACAATGAGCAGTTCTTC	CSAFAAVGSYNEQFF
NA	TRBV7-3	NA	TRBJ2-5	TGTGCCAGCAGCCCTACTAGTAAAGAGACCCAGTACTTC	CASSPTSKETQYF